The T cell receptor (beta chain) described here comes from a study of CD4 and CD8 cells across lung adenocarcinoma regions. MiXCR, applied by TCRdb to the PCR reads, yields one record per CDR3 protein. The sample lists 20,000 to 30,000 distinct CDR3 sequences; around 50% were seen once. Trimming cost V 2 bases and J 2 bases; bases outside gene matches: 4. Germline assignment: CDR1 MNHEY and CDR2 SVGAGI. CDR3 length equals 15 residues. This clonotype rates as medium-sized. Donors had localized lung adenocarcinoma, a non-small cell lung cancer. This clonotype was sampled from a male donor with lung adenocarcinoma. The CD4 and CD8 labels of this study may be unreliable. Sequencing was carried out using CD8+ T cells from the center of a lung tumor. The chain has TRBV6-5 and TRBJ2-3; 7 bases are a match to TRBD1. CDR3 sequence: CASSYGTAITDTQYF. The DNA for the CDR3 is TGTGCCAGCAGTTACGGGACAGCCATCACAGATACGCAGTATTTT.